This TCR beta chain was identified in a study of T cells in women clearing cervical HPV infection. Study overall: Case blood was drawn a median approximately 160 days after lesion detection.

Comments on this clone: No antigen is known for it. The read finishes 3 residues shy of the CDR3 end, and the germline J gene is used to complete it.

Prevalent HPV16 infections were excluded; only incident single HPV16 infections included. Study observations and caveats: Cases carried less TRBV6-7 than controls: about 0.1% versus 0.15%. T-cell numbers per sample were unknown and may explain richness differences.

The protocol was immunoSEQ multiplex PCR, while the TCRdb copy is restricted to in-frame clones and leaves out a portion. The sample data list around 39,000 clones. V gave up 10 bases and J gave up 2 bases, with 17 bases separating them. CDR1 and CDR2 (germline): SNHLY, FYNNEI. The CDR3 extends over 14 amino acids. V and J are TRBV2 and TRBJ1-1; D is uncertain. This TCR came from a woman aged 18 to 75 with a cervical HPV16 infection that either progressed to CIN3+ or cleared (not recorded which). Sequenced input: blood buffy coat. CDR3 DNA, as far as it was read: TGTGCCATCCCCGCCGGGGAGGGAAACACTGAA. Residues: CAIPAGEGNTE. In full, the CDR3 is CAIPAGEGNTEAFF.